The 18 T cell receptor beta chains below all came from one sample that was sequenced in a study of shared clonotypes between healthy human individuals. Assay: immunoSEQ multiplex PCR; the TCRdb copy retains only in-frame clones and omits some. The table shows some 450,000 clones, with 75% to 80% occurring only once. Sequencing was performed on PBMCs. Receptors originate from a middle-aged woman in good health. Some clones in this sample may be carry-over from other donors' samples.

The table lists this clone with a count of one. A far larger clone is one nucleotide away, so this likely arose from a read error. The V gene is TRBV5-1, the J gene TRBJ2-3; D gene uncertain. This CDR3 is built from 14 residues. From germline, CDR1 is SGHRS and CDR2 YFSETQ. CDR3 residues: CAGSVGVLTDTQYF. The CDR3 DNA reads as TGCGCCGGCAGCGTTGGGGTGTTGACAGATACGCAGTATTTT.

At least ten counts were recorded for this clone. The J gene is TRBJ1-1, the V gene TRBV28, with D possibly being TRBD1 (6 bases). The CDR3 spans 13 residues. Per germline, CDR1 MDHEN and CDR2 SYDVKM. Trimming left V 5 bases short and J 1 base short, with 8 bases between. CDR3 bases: TGTGCCAGCAGTACGGGACAGAACACTGAAGCTTTCTTT. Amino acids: CASSTGQNTEAFF.

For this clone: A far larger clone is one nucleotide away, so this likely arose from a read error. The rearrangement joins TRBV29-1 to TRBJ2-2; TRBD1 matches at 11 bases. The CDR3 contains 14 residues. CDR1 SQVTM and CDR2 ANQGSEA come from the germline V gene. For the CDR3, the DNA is TGCAGCGTCGGGACAGGGGGGAACACCGGGGAGCCGTTTTTT. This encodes CSVGTGGNTGEPFF.

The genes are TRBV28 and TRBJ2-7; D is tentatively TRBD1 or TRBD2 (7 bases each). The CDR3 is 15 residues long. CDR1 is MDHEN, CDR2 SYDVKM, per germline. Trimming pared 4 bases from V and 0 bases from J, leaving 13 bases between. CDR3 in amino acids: CASSSGGQSSYEQYF. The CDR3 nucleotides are TGTGCCAGCAGTTCGGGGGGACAGTCCTCCTACGAGCAGTACTTC.

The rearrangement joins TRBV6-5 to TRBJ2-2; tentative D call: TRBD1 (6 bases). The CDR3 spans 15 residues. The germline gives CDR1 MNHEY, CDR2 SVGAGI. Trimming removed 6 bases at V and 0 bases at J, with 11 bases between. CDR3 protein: CASRPGTTNTGELFF. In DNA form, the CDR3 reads TGTGCCAGCAGACCCGGGACAACGAACACCGGGGAGCTGTTTTTT.

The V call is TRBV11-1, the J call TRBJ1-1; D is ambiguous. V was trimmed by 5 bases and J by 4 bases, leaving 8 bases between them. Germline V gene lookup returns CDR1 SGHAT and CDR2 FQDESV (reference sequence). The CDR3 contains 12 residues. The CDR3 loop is CASSPLSTEAFF. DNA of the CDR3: TGTGCCAGCAGCCCCTTGTCCACTGAAGCTTTCTTT.

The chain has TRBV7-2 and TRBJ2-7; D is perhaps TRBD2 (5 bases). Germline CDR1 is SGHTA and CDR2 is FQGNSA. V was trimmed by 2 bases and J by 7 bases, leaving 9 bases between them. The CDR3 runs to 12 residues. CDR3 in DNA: TGTGCCAGCAGCTTATACTCGGGGGAGCAGTACTTC. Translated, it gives CASSLYSGEQYF. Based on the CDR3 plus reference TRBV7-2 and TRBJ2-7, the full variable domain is GAGVSQSPSNKVTEKGKDVELRCDPISGHTALYWYRQSLGQGLEFLIYFQGNSAPDKSGLPSDRFSAERTGGSVSTLTIQRTQQEDSAVYLCASSLYSGEQYFGPGTRLTVT.

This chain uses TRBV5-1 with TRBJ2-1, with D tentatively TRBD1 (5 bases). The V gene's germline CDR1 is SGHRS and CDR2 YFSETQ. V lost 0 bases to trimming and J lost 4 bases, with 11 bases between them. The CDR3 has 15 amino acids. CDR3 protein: CASSLGLTGYNEQFF. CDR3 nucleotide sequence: TGCGCCAGCAGCTTGGGGCTCACAGGATACAATGAGCAGTTCTTC.

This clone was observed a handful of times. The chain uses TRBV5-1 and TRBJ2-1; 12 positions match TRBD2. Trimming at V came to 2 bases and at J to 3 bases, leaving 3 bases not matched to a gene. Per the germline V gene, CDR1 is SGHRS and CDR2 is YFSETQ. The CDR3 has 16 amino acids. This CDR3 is CASSFMGLAGYNEQFF. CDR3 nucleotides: TGCGCCAGCAGCTTTATGGGACTAGCGGGCTACAATGAGCAGTTCTTC.

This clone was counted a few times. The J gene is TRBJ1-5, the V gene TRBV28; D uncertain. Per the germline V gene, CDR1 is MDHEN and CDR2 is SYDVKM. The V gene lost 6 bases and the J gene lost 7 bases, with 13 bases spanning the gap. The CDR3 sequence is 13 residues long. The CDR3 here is CASSPRGEQPQHF. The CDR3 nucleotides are TGTGCCAGCAGCCCAAGAGGCGAGCAGCCCCAGCATTTT. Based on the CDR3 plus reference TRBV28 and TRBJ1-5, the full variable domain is DVKVTQSSRYLVKRTGEKVFLECVQDMDHENMFWYRQDPGLGLRLIYFSYDVKMKEKGDIPEGYSVSREKKERFSLILESASTNQTSMYLCASSPRGEQPQHFGDGTRLSIL.

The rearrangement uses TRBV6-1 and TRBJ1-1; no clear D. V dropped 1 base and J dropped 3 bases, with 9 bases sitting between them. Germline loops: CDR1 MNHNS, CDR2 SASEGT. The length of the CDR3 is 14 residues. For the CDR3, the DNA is TGTGCCAGCAGTGAAGGTAGTTCCCACACTGAAGCTTTCTTT. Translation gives CASSEGSSHTEAFF.

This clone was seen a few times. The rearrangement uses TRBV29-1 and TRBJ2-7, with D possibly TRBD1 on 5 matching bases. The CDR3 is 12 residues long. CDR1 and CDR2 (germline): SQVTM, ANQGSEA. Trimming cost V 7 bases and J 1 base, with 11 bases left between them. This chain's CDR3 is CSARRGSYEQYF. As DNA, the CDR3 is TGCAGCGCCCGAAGGGGATCCTACGAGCAGTACTTC.

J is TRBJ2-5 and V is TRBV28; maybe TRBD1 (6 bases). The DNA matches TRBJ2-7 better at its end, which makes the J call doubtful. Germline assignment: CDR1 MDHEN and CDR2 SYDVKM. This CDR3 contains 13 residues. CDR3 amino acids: CASRPNRVSEQYF. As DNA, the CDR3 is TGTGCCAGCAGACCTAACAGGGTTTCCGAGCAGTACTTC.

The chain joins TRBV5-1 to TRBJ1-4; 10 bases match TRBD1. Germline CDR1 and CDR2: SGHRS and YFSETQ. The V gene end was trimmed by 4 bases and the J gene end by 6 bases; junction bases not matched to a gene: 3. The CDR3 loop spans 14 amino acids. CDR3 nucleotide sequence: TGCGCCAGCAGCACCGGACAGGGGGATGAAAAACTGTTTTTT. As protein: CASSTGQGDEKLFF.

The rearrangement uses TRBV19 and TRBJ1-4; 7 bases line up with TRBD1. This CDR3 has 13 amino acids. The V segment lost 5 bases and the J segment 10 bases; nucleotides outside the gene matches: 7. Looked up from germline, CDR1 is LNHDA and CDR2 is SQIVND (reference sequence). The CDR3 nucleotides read TGTGCCAGTAGTCCAGGGGACAGAAGAAAACTGTTTTTT. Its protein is CASSPGDRRKLFF.

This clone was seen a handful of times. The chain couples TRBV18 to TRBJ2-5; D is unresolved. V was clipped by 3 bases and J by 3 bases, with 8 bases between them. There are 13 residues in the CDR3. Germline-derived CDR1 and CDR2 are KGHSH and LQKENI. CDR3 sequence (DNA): TGTGCCAGCTCACCCCGCCCCGAAGAGACCCAGTACTTC. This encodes CASSPRPEETQYF. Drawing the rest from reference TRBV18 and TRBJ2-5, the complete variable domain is NAGVMQNPRHLVRRRGQEARLRCSPMKGHSHVYWYRQLPEEGLKFMVYLQKENIIDESGMPKERFSAEFPKEGPSILRIQQVVRGDSAAYFCASSPRPEETQYFGPGTRLLVL.

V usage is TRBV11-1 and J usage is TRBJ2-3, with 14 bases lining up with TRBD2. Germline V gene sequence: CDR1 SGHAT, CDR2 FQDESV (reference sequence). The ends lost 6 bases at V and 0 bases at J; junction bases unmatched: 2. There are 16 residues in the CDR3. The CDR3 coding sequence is TGTGCCAGCAGATGGACTAGCGGGAGGAGCACAGATACGCAGTATTTT. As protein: CASRWTSGRSTDTQYF.

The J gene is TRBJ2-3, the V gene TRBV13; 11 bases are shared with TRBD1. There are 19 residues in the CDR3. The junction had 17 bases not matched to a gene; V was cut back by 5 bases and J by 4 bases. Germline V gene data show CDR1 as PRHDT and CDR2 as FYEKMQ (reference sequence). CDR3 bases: TGTGCCAGCAGCCACCGGGACAGGGGGACTCAAACCCACCCAGATACGCAGTATTTT. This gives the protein CASSHRDRGTQTHPDTQYF. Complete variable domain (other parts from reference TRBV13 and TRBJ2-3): AAGVIQSPRHLIKEKRETATLKCYPIPRHDTVYWYQQGPGQDPQFLISFYEKMQSDKGSIPDRFSAQQFSDYHSELNMSSLELGDSALYFCASSHRDRGTQTHPDTQYFGPGTRLTVL.